Listed below are T cell receptor beta chains from one sample, sequenced in a study of T-cell memory formation after mild COVID-19. One entry per CDR3 protein results from TCRdb running MiXCR on the 5' RACE reads. The sample records about 450,000 distinct CDR3 sequences, less than 25% being singletons. Sequencing was performed on PBMCs or a T cell subset sorted from them (not recorded which). The receptors were sampled from an adult woman who had mild COVID-19 (a few samples of this study predate the infection). Cell type and time point are not known. Each CDR3 is given with its conserved first and last residue. The order of the fields is V gene, CDR3 protein.

TRBV28	CASSLNWGYEQYF
TRBV29-1	CSVASFSDTQYF
TRBV27	CASSLSGTGHQPQHF
TRBV7-9	CASSSTGGLTEAFF
TRBV7-6	CASSARLAGAEQFF
TRBV25-1	CASSDRPGTGSPLHF
TRBV5-1	CASSRDGASNEKLFF
TRBV5-1	CASSLEDYEQYF
TRBV5-1	CASSLGGRDNEKLFF
TRBV4-2	CASSPPSRQVGDTQYF
TRBV5-4	CASSLWDRETGEQYF
TRBV3-1	CASSQVSGRKAEAFF
TRBV5-1	CASSRQGDSPLHF
TRBV12-3/TRBV12-4	CASSSSAGYGYTF
TRBV5-1	CASSGQGARGDTQYF
TRBV7-2	CASSLGGLAGGLTDTQYF
TRBV6-2/TRBV6-3	CASTKGVAGAQNIQYF
TRBV3-1	CASSQDLGAGNGYTF
TRBV12-3/TRBV12-4	CASTVMTVTDTQYF
TRBV3-1	CASSQVGVADHPEAFF
TRBV7-2	CASSLVQTNNYGYTF
TRBV20-1	CSADVGKGRTEAFF
TRBV7-9	CASSALFKGRPDEQFF
TRBV10-3	CAIKREGANVLTF
TRBV5-1	CASSLGDYTNEQFF